Below, 18 T cell receptor beta chains from the same sample are listed, as sequenced in a study of beta chain features in type 1 diabetes. Expressed TCRB transcripts were sequenced, since all the RNA that had been isolated was reverse transcribed. TCRdb's table, derived via immunoSEQ multiplex PCR, lists solely in-frame clones and lacks some. The sample includes 150,000 to 200,000 clones, 7.8% of them seen just once. Whole-study results and caveats: For Type 1 diabetes patients, all four CD4+ subsets carried TCRB CDR3s that were moderately but significantly shorter.

No antigens are known for them. Sequenced input: central memory CD4+ T cells from blood. These receptor sequences come from a woman between 40 and 55 years old with type 1 diabetes.

The chain is built from TRBV4-3 and TRBJ2-5, with TRBD1 matching over 7 bases. Losses at the gene ends were 4 bases for V and 5 bases for J; bases not matched to a gene: 4. The CDR3 is 13 residues long. CDR1 is LGHNA and CDR2 is YSLEER in the germline V gene. Here the CDR3 DNA reads TGCGCCAGCAGCCTCCTACAGGGGGAGACCCAGTACTTC. Translation: CASSLLQGETQYF.

The chain carries TRBV4-2 and TRBJ2-1; D is possibly TRBD2 (6 bases). Trimming took 0 bases from V and 9 from J, leaving 9 bases between them. This CDR3 spans 13 amino acids. Germline CDR1 reads LGHNA; CDR2 reads YNFKEQ. CDR3 sequence (DNA): TGTGCCAGCAGCCAAGAAAGGGGAGGTGAGCAGTTCTTC. As protein: CASSQERGGEQFF.

The genes are TRBV4-1 and TRBJ2-1, with 8 bases matching TRBD2. CDR1 and CDR2 from the germline V gene are MGHRA and YSYEKL. Trimming cost V 1 base and J 0 bases; bases outside gene matches: 8. CDR3 length: 18 amino acids. The CDR3 sequence: CASSQANMGLGSYNEQFF. In DNA, the CDR3 is TGCGCCAGCAGCCAAGCGAATATGGGACTAGGCTCCTACAATGAGCAGTTCTTC.

This clone showed up just a few times. The V call is TRBV10-3, the J call TRBJ1-5; TRBD1 agrees at 7 bases. The CDR3 is 14 amino acids. From germline, CDR1 is ENHRY and CDR2 SYGVKD. Unmatched junction bases numbered 11, after V lost 8 bases and J lost 7 bases. CDR3 residues: CAISTGTAIQPQHF. CDR3 in DNA: TGTGCCATCTCAACTGGGACAGCTATCCAGCCCCAGCATTTT.

The rearrangement links TRBV30 to TRBJ2-4; possibly TRBD1 for D (6 bases). The CDR3 is 14 residues long. CDR1 is GTSNPN and CDR2 is SVGIG in the germline V gene (reference sequence). Trimming pared 2 bases from V and 6 bases from J, leaving 14 bases between. The CDR3 sequence is CAWSTGFAGNIQYF. CDR3 DNA sequence: TGTGCCTGGAGTACAGGGTTCGCGGGAAACATTCAGTACTTC.

This CDR3 reads CASSLGTGEAQPQHF. CDR3 bases: TGCGCCAGCAGCTTGGGCACAGGGGAGGCTCAGCCCCAGCATTTT. The chain recombines TRBV5-1 with TRBJ1-5, with 7 bases aligning to TRBD1. From germline, CDR1 is SGHRS and CDR2 YFSETQ. CDR3 length: 15 amino acids. V lost 0 bases, J lost 6 bases, and 6 bases stayed unmatched.

A few counts support this clone. The chain joins TRBV18 to TRBJ2-2; D not certain. The V and J ends lost 7 bases and 2 bases respectively, with 11 bases between them. CDR1 KGHSH and CDR2 LQKENI come from the germline V gene. The CDR3 totals 14 residues. CDR3 nucleotides: TGTGCCAGCTTAGAGACACATAACACCGGGGAGCTGTTTTTT. Its translation: CASLETHNTGELFF.

This clone appeared many times. The rearrangement uses TRBV27 and TRBJ2-1, with TRBD2 identical over 7 bases. The CDR3 runs to 14 residues. Germline trimming cut 5 bases from V and 7 bases from J; bases unmatched to any gene: 8. CDR1 and CDR2 from the germline V gene are MNHEY and SMNVEV (reference sequence). Here the CDR3 DNA reads TGTGCCAGCAGTCCCGGGACTAAATTGAATGAGCAGTTCTTC. This encodes CASSPGTKLNEQFF.

V usage is TRBV11-2 and J usage is TRBJ2-1; TRBD2 is a possible D gene (6 bases). The CDR3 runs to 14 residues. V was trimmed by 3 bases and J by 3 bases, leaving 9 bases between them. The V gene's germline CDR1 is SGHAT and CDR2 FQNNGV. The CDR3 reads CASSLMRGYNEQFF. The CDR3 DNA is TGTGCCAGCAGCTTGATGCGGGGCTACAATGAGCAGTTCTTC.

CDR3 sequence (DNA): TGTGCCATCAGTGAGGCCTTCCAAAAAGCCACGCAGTATTTT. Its protein is CAISEAFQKATQYF. J is TRBJ2-3 and V is TRBV10-3; D not resolved. The germline CDR1 and CDR2 sequences are ENHRY and SYGVKD. The length of the CDR3 is 14 residues. The V end was cut by 2 bases, the J end by 9 bases, with 15 bases between.

The V call is TRBV28, the J call TRBJ1-1; D is undetermined. The CDR3 consists of 14 residues. The germline CDR1 and CDR2 sequences are MDHEN and SYDVKM. V shed 7 bases and J shed 4 bases, with 16 bases lying between them. CDR3 sequence: CASTPWALSTEAFF. CDR3 sequence (DNA): TGTGCCAGCACCCCCTGGGCCTTGAGCACTGAAGCTTTCTTT.

V gene TRBV28 combines with J gene TRBJ2-7, with TRBD1 identical over 7 bases. With V trimmed by 7 bases and J by 2 bases, 11 bases remained unmatched. The CDR3 length is 15 residues. The germline gives CDR1 MDHEN, CDR2 SYDVKM. The CDR3 here is CASISPGQPPYEQYF. The CDR3 DNA follows: TGTGCCAGCATTTCCCCGGGACAGCCTCCCTACGAGCAGTACTTC.

This clone was seen a few times. The chain recombines TRBV15 with TRBJ1-1, with D perhaps TRBD1 (5 bases). Germline values: CDR1 LNHNV, CDR2 YYDKDF (reference sequence). Trimming removed 5 bases at V and 0 bases at J, with 13 bases between. The CDR3 extends over 15 amino acids. The CDR3 reads CATSVGDFLNTEAFF. The CDR3 DNA reads TGTGCCACCAGCGTCGGGGACTTTTTGAACACTGAAGCTTTCTTT.

V usage is TRBV7-7 and J usage is TRBJ2-5; TRBD1 matches at 8 bases. The CDR3 has 14 residues. Germline trimming cut 3 bases from V and 5 bases from J; bases unmatched to any gene: 5. Germline V gene lookup returns CDR1 SSHAT and CDR2 FNYEAQ (reference sequence). The CDR3 nucleotides are TGTGCCAGCAGCTTTACGCGGACAGGGGAGACCCAGTACTTC. This translates into CASSFTRTGETQYF.

The chain uses TRBV5-1 and TRBJ2-5; 7 nucleotides match TRBD1. This CDR3 contains 15 residues. V trimming: 4 bases; J trimming: 1 base; junction bases outside the gene matches: 7. The germline gives CDR1 SGHRS, CDR2 YFSETQ. CDR3: CASSDPQGSQETQYF. The CDR3 nucleotides read TGCGCCAGCAGCGACCCACAGGGGTCCCAAGAGACCCAGTACTTC.

CDR3 DNA sequence: TGTGCCAGCTCACCACAGGGAGGCCCAAGTGGACACATTCAGTACTTC. It yields the protein CASSPQGGPSGHIQYF. This chain links TRBV18 with TRBJ2-4; D perhaps matches TRBD2 (6 bases). V was trimmed by 1 base and J by 8 bases, leaving 18 bases between them. CDR1 is KGHSH, CDR2 LQKENI, per germline. This CDR3 has 16 amino acids.

This clone was detected only a few times. This chain uses TRBV28 with TRBJ1-2, with a possible D match to TRBD1 (6 bases). V lost 4 bases and J lost 0, with 12 bases in between. The CDR3 loop spans 15 amino acids. Looked up from germline, CDR1 is MDHEN and CDR2 is SYDVKM. In DNA form, the CDR3 reads TGTGCCAGCAGTTCCACAGGGACCACTAACTATGGCTACACCTTC. Translating gives CASSSTGTTNYGYTF.

This clone has just a few counts. The rearrangement joins TRBV5-1 to TRBJ2-1; D may be TRBD2 (6 bases). Germline V gives CDR1 SGHRS, CDR2 YFSETQ. V dropped 0 bases and J dropped 10 bases, with 26 bases sitting between them. This CDR3 is 18 amino acids long. The CDR3 is CASSLGTLKWEAQGEQFF. As DNA, the CDR3 is TGCGCCAGCAGCTTGGGGACACTTAAATGGGAGGCCCAAGGGGAGCAGTTCTTC.